The 30 T cell receptor beta chains listed next were all sequenced from one sample in a study of blood T cell repertoires in COVID-19. The repertoire was sequenced with immunoSEQ multiplex PCR; TCRdb's copy has only in-frame clones and lacks some. The sample consists of about 130,000 clones, around 83% of them appearing once. The sequenced sample consisted of peripheral blood. All receptors derive from a man in his fifties or sixties with acute or convalescent COVID-19.

The chain combines TRBV7-3 with TRBJ2-7; 8 nucleotides align to TRBD2. V was pared by 5 bases and J by 4 bases, with 4 bases of the junction left unmatched. This CDR3 contains 13 residues. Germline V lookup: CDR1 SGHTA, CDR2 FQGTGA. CDR3 nucleotide sequence: TGTGCCAGCAGCACCACTAGCGGATACGAGCAGTACTTC. Translating it yields CASSTTSGYEQYF.

V gene TRBV9 combines with J gene TRBJ1-2; D not certain. V was trimmed by 2 bases and J by 4 bases, leaving 9 bases between them. CDR1 and CDR2 (germline): SGDLS, YYNGEE. This CDR3 comprises 13 residues. In DNA form, the CDR3 reads TGTGCCAGCAGCGTCGGGGAAGGCTATGGCTACACCTTC. This translates into CASSVGEGYGYTF.

In its sample, this clone was seen once. The chain links TRBV9 to TRBJ1-5; 10 bases agree with TRBD1. This CDR3 spans 16 amino acids. Germline lookup yields CDR1 SGDLS and CDR2 YYNGEE. V dropped 4 bases and J dropped 3; count of bases not matched to a gene: 7. CDR3: CASSPGTGVYNQPQHF. The CDR3 DNA reads TGTGCCAGCAGCCCCGGGACAGGGGTATACAATCAGCCCCAGCATTTT.

The chain is built from TRBV24-1 and TRBJ2-1; TRBD2 aligns across 8 bases. Germline V CDR1 and CDR2: KGHDR, SFDVKD. Losses at the gene ends were 4 bases for V and 0 bases for J; bases not matched to a gene: 4. The CDR3 loop spans 16 amino acids. In nucleotides, the CDR3 is TGTGCCACCAGTGAAGCACTAGCGGCCTCCTACAATGAGCAGTTCTTC. This codes for CATSEALAASYNEQFF.

The CDR3 is CASRTGTSLPGELFF. The DNA of the CDR3 is TGTGCCAGCAGGACCGGGACTAGTCTACCCGGGGAGCTGTTTTTT. V and J are TRBV27 and TRBJ2-2, with 8 bases identical to TRBD2. Trimming removed 6 bases from V and 6 bases from J; junction bases left unmatched: 9. This CDR3 spans 15 amino acids. From germline, CDR1 is MNHEY and CDR2 SMNVEV (reference sequence).

This chain connects TRBV6-2 or TRBV6-3 to TRBJ1-2; D is uncertain. This CDR3 is built from 12 residues. The V end lost 5 bases, the J end lost 4 bases, and 8 bases lay between the germline ends. The V gene's germline CDR1 is MNHEY and CDR2 SVGEGT. Here the CDR3 DNA reads TGTGCCAGCAGTCTCGAGTTCTATGGCTACACCTTC. Its translation is CASSLEFYGYTF.

J is TRBJ1-2 and V is TRBV29-1; perhaps TRBD1 as D (6 bases). CDR3 length: 12 residues. Per germline, CDR1 SQVTM and CDR2 ANQGSEA. V was pared by 5 bases and J by 7 bases, with 14 bases between. CDR3 nucleotides: TGCAGCGTTCAACAGGGATCCGCTGGCTACACCTTC. It specifies CSVQQGSAGYTF.

V and J are TRBV6-1 and TRBJ2-5; maybe TRBD2 (5 bases). Trimming took off 3 bases at V and 5 bases at J, with 10 bases between the two ends. CDR3 size: 13 residues. The V gene's germline CDR1 is MNHNS and CDR2 SASEGT. CDR3 region: CASSDPSPETQYF. The DNA for the CDR3 is TGTGCCAGCAGTGACCCTAGCCCCGAGACCCAGTACTTC.

V is TRBV21-1 and J is TRBJ2-5; the D call in the table, TRBD1, was not verified against the DNA. TRBV21-1 has pseudogene status. This CDR3 is built from 17 residues. The CDR3: CASSKIDRDRSSETQYF. CDR3 coding DNA: TGTGCCAGCAGCAAAATCGATAGGGACAGGTCCTCCGAGACCCAGTACTTC.

CDR3 sequence reads: CASSGQGGGTEAFF. In DNA, the CDR3 is TGCGCCAGCAGCGGACAGGGAGGCGGCACTGAAGCTTTCTTT. J is TRBJ1-1 and V is TRBV5-1; 8 bases map to TRBD1. J lost 4 bases, V lost 4 bases, and 6 bases had no gene match. In germline, CDR1 is SGHRS, CDR2 YFSETQ. This CDR3 comprises 14 residues.

The chain has TRBV5-1 and TRBJ1-4; no firm D call. Germline V gene sequence: CDR1 SGHRS, CDR2 YFSETQ. This CDR3 spans 15 amino acids. Trimming pared 1 base from V and 7 bases from J, leaving 14 bases between. The CDR3, as DNA: TGCGCCAGCAGCTTGTCCTCCCCGGTCCGTGAAAAACTGTTTTTT. This sequence encodes CASSLSSPVREKLFF.

The V and J genes are TRBV7-8 and TRBJ2-5, with 7 bases identical to TRBD2. This CDR3 region has 16 residues. The V gene end was trimmed by 0 bases and the J gene end by 5 bases; junction bases not matched to a gene: 9. From germline, CDR1 is SGHVS and CDR2 FQNEAQ. The CDR3 nucleotides are TGTGCCAGCAGCTTAGCCCCGGGACTACTGAGGGAGACCCAGTACTTC. Translated, it gives CASSLAPGLLRETQYF.

V usage is TRBV28 and J usage is TRBJ2-1; 8 bases fit TRBD1. Germline V gene data show CDR1 as MDHEN and CDR2 as SYDVKM. The V and J ends lost 4 bases and 7 bases, in that order; junction bases with no gene match: 9. The CDR3 is made up of 15 amino acids. CDR3 loop: CASSSPRGRRNEQFF. The CDR3, as DNA: TGTGCCAGCAGTTCCCCCAGGGGGCGCAGGAATGAGCAGTTCTTC.

This clone was counted a few times. This chain links TRBV28 with TRBJ1-1; 7 bases match TRBD1. CDR3 length: 15 amino acids. Germline V gene sequence: CDR1 MDHEN, CDR2 SYDVKM. V shed 2 bases, J shed 0 bases, and the junction held 3 bases outside the gene matches. In DNA form, the CDR3 reads TGTGCCAGCAGTTTAACAGGGGCTTTGAACACTGAAGCTTTCTTT. Translated: CASSLTGALNTEAFF.

The V gene is TRBV28, the J gene TRBJ1-4, with TRBD1 identical over 7 bases. In germline, CDR1 is MDHEN, CDR2 SYDVKM. CDR3 length: 15 residues. With V trimmed by 2 bases and J by 0 bases, 0 bases remained unmatched. The CDR3 loop reads CASSLQGATNEKLFF. The CDR3 region has the DNA TGTGCCAGCAGTTTACAGGGGGCAACTAATGAAAAACTGTTTTTT.

J is TRBJ2-1 and V is TRBV5-1, with TRBD2 identical over 7 bases. The germline gives CDR1 SGHRS, CDR2 YFSETQ. The CDR3 length is 15 residues. The V segment lost 0 bases and the J segment 4 bases; nucleotides outside the gene matches: 4. The CDR3 bases are TGCGCCAGCAGCTTGGTGGTGGGGGGGTACAATGAGCAGTTCTTC. It encodes CASSLVVGGYNEQFF.

This chain links TRBV27 with TRBJ2-7; D not resolved. Germline V lookup: CDR1 MNHEY, CDR2 SMNVEV (reference sequence). The CDR3 is made up of 11 amino acids. V shed 0 bases and J shed 13 bases, with 10 bases lying between them. CDR3 sequence reads: CASSLSPCFYF. Written as DNA, the CDR3 is TGTGCCAGCAGTTTATCTCCCTGTTTTTACTTC.

The chain couples TRBV5-1 to TRBJ2-5; 12 nucleotides line up with TRBD1. V shed 1 base, J shed 5 bases, and the junction held 12 bases outside the gene matches. Germline V gene lookup returns CDR1 SGHRS and CDR2 YFSETQ. The CDR3 contains 18 residues. The CDR3 nucleotides are TGCGCCAGCAGCTTGACCCCCGGGACAGGGGGCGCGAGGGAGACCCAGTACTTC. As protein: CASSLTPGTGGARETQYF.

The V and J genes are TRBV5-4 and TRBJ2-1, with 10 bases lining up with TRBD2. V lost 2 bases to trimming and J lost 7 bases; unmatched junction nucleotides: 6. CDR1 and CDR2 from the germline V gene are SGHNT and YYREEE (reference sequence). This CDR3 spans 15 amino acids. CDR3 in amino acids: CASSFQREGKNEQFF. CDR3 DNA: TGTGCCAGCAGCTTTCAGCGGGAGGGAAAAAATGAGCAGTTCTTC.

There are a few counts of this clone. The V gene is TRBV28, the J gene TRBJ1-6; D is uncertain. The CDR3 extends over 11 amino acids. V shed 6 bases and J shed 10 bases, with 7 bases lying between them. The germline gives CDR1 MDHEN, CDR2 SYDVKM. The CDR3 nucleotides are TGTGCCAGCAGGAGAGAGTCACCCCTCCACTTT. Protein product: CASRRESPLHF.

This clone was counted a single time. The V gene is TRBV21-1, the J gene TRBJ1-1. TRBV21-1 is shown as a pseudogene. This CDR3 region has 11 residues. CDR3 in DNA: TGTGCCAGCAGCAAGAGAGATGAAGCTTTCTTT. Residues: CASSKRDEAFF.

The CDR3 is CASSRTSGRGYETQYF. CDR3 DNA sequence: TGTGCCAGCAGCCGGACTAGCGGGAGAGGGTATGAGACCCAGTACTTC. This chain links TRBV3-1 (or the pseudogene TRBV3-2) with TRBJ2-5; 13 positions match TRBD2. The CDR3 has 16 amino acids. The germline CDR1 and CDR2 sequences are LGHDT and YNNKEL (reference sequence). The V gene end was trimmed by 4 bases and the J gene end by 5 bases; junction bases not matched to a gene: 7.

This chain uses TRBV6-2 or TRBV6-3 with TRBJ1-2; a possible D gene is TRBD1 (6 bases). V shed 5 bases and J shed 5 bases, with 15 bases lying between them. Germline CDR1 and CDR2: MNHEY and SVGEGT. This CDR3 region has 14 residues. Here the CDR3 reads CASSSGGRTYGYTF. The CDR3 DNA sequence: TGTGCCAGCAGTAGTGGGGGCAGGACGTATGGCTACACCTTC.

The V and J genes are TRBV9 and TRBJ1-2; the D gene is possibly TRBD1 (6 bases). The length of the CDR3 is 14 residues. Germline assignment: CDR1 SGDLS and CDR2 YYNGEE. Trimming left V 6 bases short and J 2 bases short, with 14 bases between. This CDR3 is CASTPDSRNYGYTF. The DNA of the CDR3 is TGTGCCAGCACCCCGGACAGTCGAAACTATGGCTACACCTTC.

Only a few counts were recorded for this clone. CDR3 sequence reads: CASSQERDQPQHF. DNA of the CDR3: TGCGCCAGCAGCCAAGAGCGGGATCAGCCCCAGCATTTT. V is TRBV4-1 and J is TRBJ1-5; no definite D call. The germline gives CDR1 MGHRA, CDR2 YSYEKL. This CDR3 has 13 amino acids. The V gene lost 0 bases and the J gene lost 5 bases, with 5 bases spanning the gap.

J is TRBJ2-3 and V is TRBV4-1; 8 bases align to TRBD1. J was trimmed by 7 bases and V by 3 bases; bases with no gene match: 15. The CDR3 is 17 residues long. Germline CDR1 MGHRA, CDR2 YSYEKL. The CDR3 loop is CASSQEETGAPPYTQYF. The CDR3 nucleotides are TGCGCCAGCAGCCAGGAAGAGACAGGGGCGCCGCCATATACGCAGTATTTT.

The V call is TRBV29-1, the J call TRBJ2-3, with D maybe TRBD2 (6 bases). The V gene lost 2 bases and the J gene lost 4 bases, with 16 bases spanning the gap. The CDR3 has 15 residues. Germline CDR1 reads SQVTM; CDR2 reads ANQGSEA. The CDR3 is CSVELTGSRADTQYF. DNA of the CDR3: TGCAGCGTTGAACTTACCGGGAGTCGCGCAGATACGCAGTATTTT.

The sample holds one count of this clone. The rearrangement uses TRBV5-6 and TRBJ2-5, with 8 bases fitting TRBD2. The CDR3 extends over 15 amino acids. Germline loops: CDR1 SGHDT, CDR2 YYEEEE. After removal of 4 bases from V and 4 bases from J, the junction contained 9 bases not matched to a gene. The CDR3 coding sequence is TGTGCCAGCAGCCAGGGACTAGGGGAGGCAGAGACCCAGTACTTC. It yields the protein CASSQGLGEAETQYF.

V usage is TRBV5-8 and J usage is TRBJ2-7; 11 bases agree with TRBD1. Germline assignment: CDR1 SGHTS and CDR2 YDEGEE. The CDR3 runs 14 residues. The J segment lost 3 bases and the V segment lost 4 bases, leaving 3 bases of the junction unmatched. The CDR3 here is CASSMDRGRYEQYF. The CDR3 bases are TGTGCCAGCAGCATGGACAGGGGGCGCTACGAGCAGTACTTC.

This rearrangement joins TRBV29-1 to TRBJ2-6; tentative D call: TRBD2 (6 bases). CDR3 length: 14 amino acids. Germline CDR1 is SQVTM and CDR2 is ANQGSEA. The ends were cut back, 3 bases at V and 0 bases at J, with 6 bases in the middle. CDR3 bases: TGCAGCGTTGAGGGACTCTCTGGGGCCAACGTCCTGACTTTC. Its translation is CSVEGLSGANVLTF.